This TCR beta chain was retrieved from a study of CD8 T cells in Susac syndrome. Random hexamers were used to reverse transcribe an amount of roughly 0.45 to 1 ug RNA. By means of immunoSEQ multiplex PCR, TCR beta CDR3 spanning 54 Vbeta and 13 Jbeta underwent amplification. One entry per CDR3 protein results from TCRdb running MiXCR on the immunoSEQ multiplex PCR reads. The data show 180,000 or so distinct CDR3 sequences, around 94% seen once. TCR beta sequencing was performed on blood CD8+ and CD4+ T cells. This clonotype occurred once. The ends were cut back, 5 bases at V and 10 bases at J, with 11 bases in the middle. The CDR3 spans 11 residues. The V gene's germline CDR1 is MNHNS and CDR2 SASEGT.

The J gene is TRBJ1-2, the V gene TRBV6-1, with unresolved D. The sample was CD4+ T cells from PBMCs. This clonotype was obtained from a human donor in good health. CDR3 region: CASSPNNLYTF. The CDR3 DNA reads TGTGCCAGCAGTCCTAACAACCTCTACACCTTC.